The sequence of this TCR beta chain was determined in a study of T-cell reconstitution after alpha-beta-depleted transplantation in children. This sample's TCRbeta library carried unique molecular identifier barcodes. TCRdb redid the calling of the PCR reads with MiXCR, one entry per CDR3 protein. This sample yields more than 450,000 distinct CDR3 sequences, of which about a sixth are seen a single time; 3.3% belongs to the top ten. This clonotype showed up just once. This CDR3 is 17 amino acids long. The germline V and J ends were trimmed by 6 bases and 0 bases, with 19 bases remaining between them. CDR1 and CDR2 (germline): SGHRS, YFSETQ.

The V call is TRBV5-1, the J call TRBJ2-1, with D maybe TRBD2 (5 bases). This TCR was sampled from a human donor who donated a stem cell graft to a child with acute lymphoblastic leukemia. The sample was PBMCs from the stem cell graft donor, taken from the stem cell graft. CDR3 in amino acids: CASTLESGYSSYNEQFF. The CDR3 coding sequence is TGCGCCAGCACCTTAGAGAGCGGCTACAGCTCCTACAATGAGCAGTTCTTC.